This TCR beta chain was captured in a study of OX40 agonist ivuxolimab in advanced cancers. The assay was immunoSEQ multiplex PCR, and TCRdb's table has in-frame clones only and misses some. The data hold fewer than 80,000 clones, with about 91% observed a single time. General study points: Expanded peripheral T cells had an undetermined antigen specificity.

Germline CDR1 MNHEY, CDR2 SVGAGI. CDR3 size: 13 residues. Trimming shortened V by 5 bases and J by 5 bases, and 11 bases separated the two germline ends. Baseline, cycle 4 day 1, and cycle 7 day 1 were the blood sampling points. Turning to this clone: Antigen unknown.

The sequence came from an adult with an advanced solid tumor such as melanoma, head and neck, liver or kidney cancer. The rearrangement joins TRBV6-5 to TRBJ2-3; TRBD1 is a possible D gene (6 bases). Source: CD4+ or CD8+ T cells sorted from blood, taken in a trial of the OX40 agonist ivuxolimab. CDR3 nucleotide sequence: TGTGCCAGCAGTCCAGGGGCGGGAGATACGCAGTATTTT. It codes for CASSPGAGDTQYF.